This TCR beta chain is drawn from a study of OX40 agonist ivuxolimab in advanced cancers. Overall study context: Patients enrolled in dose escalation were diagnosed with hepatocellular carcinoma, melanoma, renal cell or head and neck cancer. Findings and limits, study-wide: Within 6 weeks, CD4+ and CD8+ blood T cells expanded clonally at 0.1 to 3.0 mg/kg.

Autoimmune disease history or systemic immunosuppression was exclusionary. The method was immunoSEQ multiplex PCR; TCRdb's version includes in-frame clones alone and lacks a portion of them. Of around 78,000 clones in the sample, approximately 81% are singletons; the top ten hold 4% to 6%. Of note for this clone: Its specificity is unknown.

Trimming shortened V by 5 bases and J by 2 bases, and 19 bases separated the two germline ends. CDR1 is SGHRS, CDR2 YFSETQ, per germline. The CDR3 is 17 amino acids. Material: CD4+ or CD8+ T cells sorted from blood, obtained in a trial of the OX40 agonist ivuxolimab. The chain joins TRBV5-1 to TRBJ2-2; no reliable D call. The TCR comes from an adult with an advanced solid tumor such as melanoma, head and neck, liver or kidney cancer. The CDR3 coding sequence is TGCGCCAGCAGTTTCACCGACCCAGTTCTCAACACCGGGGAGCTGTTTTTT. It translates to CASSFTDPVLNTGELFF.